Here is one T cell receptor (beta chain) with its context. Its target is unknown. This specimen belongs to a study of CD8 T cells in ankylosing spondylitis. The germline CDR1 and CDR2 sequences are MDHEN and SYDVKM. The CDR3 contains 15 residues. The J segment lost 4 bases and the V segment lost 5 bases, leaving 7 bases of the junction unmatched. Using quantitative 5'-RACE with molecular barcodes, the authors made TCR beta libraries. One entry per CDR3 protein results from TCRdb running MiXCR on the 5' RACE reads. Counted here are fewer than 250,000 distinct CDR3 sequences, approximately 24% occurring once; the ten biggest clones make up about 6.2%. Broader study findings: Significant enrichment of disease-linked clones was reported in matched ankylosing spondylitis synovial fluid. Ankylosing spondylitis blood appeared to carry a characteristic TCR beta motif of roughly eight highly homologous variants.

V and J are TRBV28 and TRBJ2-1, with TRBD2 matching 8 bases. Sequencing used blood, either unsorted or a sorted T cell fraction (not recorded which). The TCR sequence derives from a male donor with ankylosing spondylitis or in good health (not recorded which). The DNA of the CDR3 is TGTGCCAGCAGTGGGACTAGGAGGGGGTACAATGAGCAGTTCTTC. Encoded protein: CASSGTRRGYNEQFF.